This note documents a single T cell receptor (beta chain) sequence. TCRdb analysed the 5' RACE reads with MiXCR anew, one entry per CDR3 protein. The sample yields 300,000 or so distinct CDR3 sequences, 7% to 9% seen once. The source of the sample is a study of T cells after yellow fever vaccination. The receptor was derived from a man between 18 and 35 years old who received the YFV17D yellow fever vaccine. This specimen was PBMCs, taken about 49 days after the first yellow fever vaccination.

The CDR3, as DNA: TGTGCCAGCAGCTTAGAGGCAGGGGGGACCGGGGAGCTGTTTTTT. Residues: CASSLEAGGTGELFF. This rearrangement joins TRBV5-4 to TRBJ2-2; the D gene is possibly TRBD1 (7 bases). Trimming left V 2 bases short and J 5 bases short, with 13 bases between. Germline CDR1 reads SGHNT; CDR2 reads YYREEE (reference sequence). CDR3 length: 15 amino acids.